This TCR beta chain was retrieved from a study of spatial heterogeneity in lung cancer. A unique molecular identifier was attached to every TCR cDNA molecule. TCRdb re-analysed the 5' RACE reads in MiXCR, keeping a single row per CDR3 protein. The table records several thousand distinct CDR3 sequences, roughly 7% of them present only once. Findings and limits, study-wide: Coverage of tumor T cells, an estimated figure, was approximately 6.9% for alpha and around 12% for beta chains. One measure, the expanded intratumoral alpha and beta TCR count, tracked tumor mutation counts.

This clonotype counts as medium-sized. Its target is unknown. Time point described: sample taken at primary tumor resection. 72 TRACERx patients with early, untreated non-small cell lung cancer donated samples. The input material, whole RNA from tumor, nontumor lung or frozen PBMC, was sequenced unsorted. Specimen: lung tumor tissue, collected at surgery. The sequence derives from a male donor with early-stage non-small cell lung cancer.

The CDR3, as DNA: TGTGCCTGGAGCCACGGACTCTCGGGGGCTGGGGCCAACGTCCTGACTTTC. Translated, it gives CAWSHGLSGAGANVLTF. V usage is TRBV30 and J usage is TRBJ2-6; D perhaps matches TRBD2 (6 bases). CDR1 is GTSNPN, CDR2 SVGIG, per germline (reference sequence). V dropped 3 bases and J dropped 2 bases, with 17 bases sitting between them. The CDR3 contains 17 residues. Drawing the rest from reference TRBV30 and TRBJ2-6, the complete variable domain is SQTIHQWPATLVQPVGSPLSLECTVEGTSNPNLYWYRQAAGRGLQLLFYSVGIGQISSEVPQNLSASRPQDRQFILSSKKLLLSDSGFYLCAWSHGLSGAGANVLTFGAGSRLTVL.